The clone carrying this T cell receptor beta chain was recorded many times. Per the germline V gene, CDR1 is SGHDN and CDR2 is FVKESK. Trimming shortened V by 2 bases and J by 4 bases, and 12 bases separated the two germline ends. The CDR3 extends over 15 amino acids. This entry comes from a study of T cells in Graves' hyperthyroidism and ophthalmopathy. Amplified TCR beta CDR3 regions derived from RNA transcripts. During a first-round RT-PCR of the TCR CDR3, the HTBI primer set was used. One entry per CDR3 protein, called by TCRdb with MiXCR from the multiplex PCR reads. The sample has around 420,000 distinct CDR3 sequences, roughly 13% seen once. Diagnosis relied on clinical symptoms, serum thyroxine and TRAb, thyroid ultrasound and orbital computed tomography.

The sequence came from a woman aged 18 to 35 with Graves' hyperthyroidism. The sample was blood. V and J are TRBV14 and TRBJ2-1; tentatively, D is TRBD2 (5 bases). CDR3 sequence: CASSQILSGYNEQFF. The DNA for the CDR3 is TGTGCCAGCAGCCAAATTTTAAGCGGTTACAATGAGCAGTTCTTC.